This TCR beta chain was sequenced during a study of shared clonotypes between healthy human individuals. This CDR3 is built from 17 residues. V lost 6 bases and J lost 9; bases outside the gene matches: 20. Per germline, CDR1 MNHEY and CDR2 SMNVEV (reference sequence). Assay: immunoSEQ multiplex PCR; the TCRdb copy retains only in-frame clones and omits some. The sample carries around 700,000 clones, about 80% recorded once. This sequence joins TRBV27 and TRBJ2-5; 9 bases are a match to TRBD2. The sequence was obtained from a young woman in good health. Sequenced input: memory CD4+ T cells sorted from blood. This sample's subset: CD45RA-negative fraction. CDR3 DNA sequence: TGTGCCAGCAGCTCCCCCCAAGCGGGAGGCCTCATGAGGGCCCAGTACTTC. Residues: CASSSPQAGGLMRAQYF.